A selection of T cell receptor beta chains follows, all from one sample in a study of blood T cell repertoires in COVID-19. Repertoires were generated with immunoSEQ multiplex PCR, while TCRdb's copy carries only in-frame clones and drops some. This sample carries around 160,000 clones, around 90% of them seen once, and the ten largest clones take approximately 3%. Sequenced input: peripheral blood. The receptors were gathered from a man in his 60s with acute or convalescent COVID-19. The CDR3 runs from the conserved cysteine through the conserved F or W. The D gene is left open where the match is weak. A clone size is listed for some rows: how often the clone was seen (once, few, many), or a class if it is expanded.

size	V	J	D	CDR3	DNA
NA	TRBV7-9	TRBJ1-1	NA	CASSPPAGSGTEAFF	TGTGCCAGCAGCCCGCCGGCAGGGTCGGGCACTGAAGCTTTCTTT
once	TRBV11-2	TRBJ1-1	NA	CASSSGLTEAFF	TGTGCCAGCAGCTCCGGACTCACTGAAGCTTTCTTT
NA	TRBV6-2/TRBV6-3	TRBJ1-4	NA	CASSYSKRGLFF	TGTGCCAGCAGTTACTCAAAAAGGGGACTGTTTTTT
few	TRBV2	TRBJ1-1	TRBD1	CASSGQGRTFF	TGTGCCAGCAGTGGACAGGGTAGAACTTTCTTT
NA	TRBV18	TRBJ2-7	TRBD2	CASSPQGLAGVKNYEQYF	TGTGCCAGCTCACCACAGGGGTTAGCGGGGGTTAAAAACTACGAGCAGTACTTC
NA	TRBV3-1/TRBV3-2	TRBJ2-1	NA	CASSQGAGVEQFF	TGTGCCAGCAGCCAAGGAGCAGGGGTTGAGCAGTTCTTC
NA	TRBV7-9	TRBJ2-2	NA	CASSPIWGGLGELFF	TGTGCCAGCAGCCCTATTTGGGGGGGCCTTGGGGAGCTGTTTTTT
NA	TRBV7-2	TRBJ2-5	TRBD2	CASSLGSRGGETQYF	TGTGCCAGCAGCTTAGGCTCTCGGGGAGGGGAGACCCAGTACTTC
once	TRBV7-3	TRBJ1-2	NA	CASSLNPSRGGYTF	TGTGCCAGCAGCTTAAACCCTAGTCGAGGAGGCTACACCTTC
NA	TRBV19	TRBJ2-1	TRBD2	CASSLLAGGNNEQFF	TGTGCCAGTAGTCTCCTAGCGGGGGGAAACAATGAGCAGTTCTTC
NA	TRBV7-2	TRBJ2-1	TRBD2	CASSLVPMRGGSYNEQFF	TGTGCCAGCAGCTTAGTTCCTATGCGGGGGGGCTCCTACAATGAGCAGTTCTTC
NA	TRBV18	TRBJ1-1	NA	CASSLTENTEAFF	TGTGCCAGCTCCCTGACAGAGAACACTGAAGCTTTCTTT
NA	TRBV14	TRBJ1-6	NA	CASSQARGLPSPLHF	TGTGCCAGCAGCCAAGCGCGAGGGCTGCCTTCACCCCTCCACTTT
few	TRBV10-3	TRBJ1-2	NA	CAISGPGRRGYTF	TGTGCCATCAGTGGGCCAGGGCGTCGAGGCTACACCTTC